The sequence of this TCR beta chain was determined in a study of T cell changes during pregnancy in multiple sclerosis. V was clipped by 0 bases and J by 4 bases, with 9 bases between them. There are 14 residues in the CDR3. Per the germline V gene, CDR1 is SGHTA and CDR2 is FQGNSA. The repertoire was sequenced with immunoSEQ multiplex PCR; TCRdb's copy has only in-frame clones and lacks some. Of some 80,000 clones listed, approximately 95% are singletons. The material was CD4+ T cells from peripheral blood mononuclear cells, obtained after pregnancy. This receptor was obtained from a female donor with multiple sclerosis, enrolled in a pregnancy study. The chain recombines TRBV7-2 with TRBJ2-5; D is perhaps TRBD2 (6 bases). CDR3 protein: CASSLASGRETQYF. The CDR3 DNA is TGTGCCAGCAGCTTAGCGAGCGGGCGAGAGACCCAGTACTTC.